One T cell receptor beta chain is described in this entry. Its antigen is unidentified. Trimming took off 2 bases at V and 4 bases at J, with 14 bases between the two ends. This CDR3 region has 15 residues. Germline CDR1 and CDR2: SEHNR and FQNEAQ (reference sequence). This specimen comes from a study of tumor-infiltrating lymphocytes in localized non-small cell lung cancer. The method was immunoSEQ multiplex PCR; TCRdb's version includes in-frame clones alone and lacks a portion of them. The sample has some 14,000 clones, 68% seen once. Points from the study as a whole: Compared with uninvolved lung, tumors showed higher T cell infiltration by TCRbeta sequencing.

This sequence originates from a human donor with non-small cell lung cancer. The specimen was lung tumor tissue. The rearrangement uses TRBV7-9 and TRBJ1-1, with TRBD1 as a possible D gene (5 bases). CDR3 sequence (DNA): TGTGCCAGCAGCTTACGGGTCAGGGAGGGCACTGAAGCTTTCTTT. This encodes CASSLRVREGTEAFF.